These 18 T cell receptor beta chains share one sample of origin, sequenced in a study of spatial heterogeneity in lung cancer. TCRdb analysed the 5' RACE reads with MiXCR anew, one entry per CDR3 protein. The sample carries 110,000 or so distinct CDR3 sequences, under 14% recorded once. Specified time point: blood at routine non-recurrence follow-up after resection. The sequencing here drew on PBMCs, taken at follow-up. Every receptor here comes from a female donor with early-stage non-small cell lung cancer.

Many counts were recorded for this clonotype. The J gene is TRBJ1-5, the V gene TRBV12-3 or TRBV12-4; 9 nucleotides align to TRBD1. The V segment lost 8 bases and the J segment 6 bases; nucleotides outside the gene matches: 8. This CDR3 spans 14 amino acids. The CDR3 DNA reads TGTGCCAGCGGTTCCGGGACAGGGTTTCAGCCCCAGCATTTT. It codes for CASGSGTGFQPQHF.

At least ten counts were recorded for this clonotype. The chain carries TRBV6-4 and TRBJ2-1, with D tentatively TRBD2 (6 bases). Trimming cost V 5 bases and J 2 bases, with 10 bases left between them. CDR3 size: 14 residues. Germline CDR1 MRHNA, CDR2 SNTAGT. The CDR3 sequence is CASSKSSAYNEQFF. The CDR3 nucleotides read TGTGCCAGCAGTAAATCTAGCGCCTACAATGAGCAGTTCTTC.

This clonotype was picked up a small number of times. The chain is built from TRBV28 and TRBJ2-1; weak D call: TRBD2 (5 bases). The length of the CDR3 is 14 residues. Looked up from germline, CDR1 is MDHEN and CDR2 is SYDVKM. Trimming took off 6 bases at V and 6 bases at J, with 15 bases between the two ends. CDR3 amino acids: CASRQSGAPNEQFF. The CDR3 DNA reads TGTGCCAGCAGACAAAGCGGAGCCCCCAATGAGCAGTTCTTC. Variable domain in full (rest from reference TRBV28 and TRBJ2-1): DVKVTQSSRYLVKRTGEKVFLECVQDMDHENMFWYRQDPGLGLRLIYFSYDVKMKEKGDIPEGYSVSREKKERFSLILESASTNQTSMYLCASRQSGAPNEQFFGPGTRLTVL.

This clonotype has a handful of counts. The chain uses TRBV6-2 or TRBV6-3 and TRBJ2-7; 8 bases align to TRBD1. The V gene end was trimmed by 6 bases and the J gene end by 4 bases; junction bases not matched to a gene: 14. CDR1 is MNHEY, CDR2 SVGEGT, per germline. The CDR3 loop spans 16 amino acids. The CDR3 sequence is CASRSGTGWGKYEQYF. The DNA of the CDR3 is TGTGCCAGCAGATCCGGGACAGGATGGGGGAAATACGAGCAGTACTTC.

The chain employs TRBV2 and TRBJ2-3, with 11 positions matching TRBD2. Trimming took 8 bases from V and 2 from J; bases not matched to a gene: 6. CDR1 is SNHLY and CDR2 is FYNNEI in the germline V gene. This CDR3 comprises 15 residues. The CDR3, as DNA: TGTGCCAGCCATCGTAGCGGGAGGGCCACAGATACGCAGTATTTT. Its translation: CASHRSGRATDTQYF.

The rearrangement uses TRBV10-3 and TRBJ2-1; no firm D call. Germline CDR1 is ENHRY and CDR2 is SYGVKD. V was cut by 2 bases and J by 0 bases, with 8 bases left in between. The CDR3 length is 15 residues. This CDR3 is CAISEGHLSYNEQFF. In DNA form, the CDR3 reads TGTGCCATCAGTGAGGGGCACCTCTCCTACAATGAGCAGTTCTTC.

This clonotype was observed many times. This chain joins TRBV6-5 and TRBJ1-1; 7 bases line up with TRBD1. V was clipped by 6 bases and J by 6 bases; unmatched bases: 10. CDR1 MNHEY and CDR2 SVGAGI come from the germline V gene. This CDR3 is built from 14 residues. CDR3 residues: CASSTTGAIAEAFF. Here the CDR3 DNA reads TGTGCCAGCAGCACCACAGGGGCTATCGCTGAAGCTTTCTTT.

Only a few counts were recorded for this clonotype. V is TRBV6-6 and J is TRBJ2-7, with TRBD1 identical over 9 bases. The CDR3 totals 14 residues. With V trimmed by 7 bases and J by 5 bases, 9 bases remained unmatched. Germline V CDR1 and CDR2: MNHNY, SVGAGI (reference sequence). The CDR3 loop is CASNPGTGRDEQYF. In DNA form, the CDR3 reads TGTGCCAGCAACCCCGGGACAGGGCGGGACGAGCAGTACTTC.

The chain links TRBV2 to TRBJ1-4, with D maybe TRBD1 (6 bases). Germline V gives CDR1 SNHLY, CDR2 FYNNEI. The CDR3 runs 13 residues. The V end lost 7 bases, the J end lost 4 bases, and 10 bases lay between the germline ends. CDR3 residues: CASKDRINEKLFF. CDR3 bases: TGTGCCAGCAAGGACAGAATTAATGAAAAACTGTTTTTT.

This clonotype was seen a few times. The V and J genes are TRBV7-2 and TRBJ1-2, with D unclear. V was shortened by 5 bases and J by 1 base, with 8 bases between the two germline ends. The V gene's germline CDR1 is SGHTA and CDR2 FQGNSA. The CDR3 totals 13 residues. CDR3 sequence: CASSPYRNYGYTF. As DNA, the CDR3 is TGTGCCAGCAGCCCCTACCGTAACTATGGCTACACCTTC.

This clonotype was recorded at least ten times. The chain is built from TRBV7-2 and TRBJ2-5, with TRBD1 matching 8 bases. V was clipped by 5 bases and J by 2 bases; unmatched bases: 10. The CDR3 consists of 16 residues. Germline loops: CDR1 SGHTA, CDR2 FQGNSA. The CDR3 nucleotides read TGTGCCAGCAGCACGGCCGCAGGGGGCGGGCAAGAGACCCAGTACTTC. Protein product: CASSTAAGGGQETQYF. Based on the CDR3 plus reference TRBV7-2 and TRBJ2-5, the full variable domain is GAGVSQSPSNKVTEKGKDVELRCDPISGHTALYWYRQSLGQGLEFLIYFQGNSAPDKSGLPSDRFSAERTGGSVSTLTIQRTQQEDSAVYLCASSTAAGGGQETQYFGPGTRLLVL.

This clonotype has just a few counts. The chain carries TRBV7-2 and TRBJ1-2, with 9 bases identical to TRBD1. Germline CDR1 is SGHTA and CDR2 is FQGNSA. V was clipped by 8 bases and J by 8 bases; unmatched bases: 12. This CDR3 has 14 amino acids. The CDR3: CASGEGQGPRGYTF. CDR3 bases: TGTGCCAGCGGCGAGGGACAGGGACCCCGGGGCTACACCTTC. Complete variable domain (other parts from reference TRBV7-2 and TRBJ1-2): GAGVSQSPSNKVTEKGKDVELRCDPISGHTALYWYRQSLGQGLEFLIYFQGNSAPDKSGLPSDRFSAERTGGSVSTLTIQRTQQEDSAVYLCASGEGQGPRGYTFGSGTRLTVV.

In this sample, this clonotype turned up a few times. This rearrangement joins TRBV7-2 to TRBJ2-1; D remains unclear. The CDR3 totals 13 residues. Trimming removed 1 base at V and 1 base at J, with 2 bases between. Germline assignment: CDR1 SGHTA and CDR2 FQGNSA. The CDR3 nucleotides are TGTGCCAGCAGCTTAGTATCCTACAATGAGCAGTTCTTC. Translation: CASSLVSYNEQFF.

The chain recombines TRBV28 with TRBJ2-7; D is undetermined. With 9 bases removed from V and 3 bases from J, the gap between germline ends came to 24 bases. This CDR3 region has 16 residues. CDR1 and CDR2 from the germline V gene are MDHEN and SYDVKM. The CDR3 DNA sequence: TGTGCCAGTAGCAATCACGGGTCGGCGAAGTACTACGAGCAGTACTTC. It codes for CASSNHGSAKYYEQYF.

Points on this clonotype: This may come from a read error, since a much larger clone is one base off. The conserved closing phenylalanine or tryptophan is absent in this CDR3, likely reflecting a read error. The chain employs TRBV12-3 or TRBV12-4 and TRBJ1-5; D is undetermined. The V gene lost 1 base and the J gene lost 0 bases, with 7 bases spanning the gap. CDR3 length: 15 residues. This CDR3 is CASSLVENSNQPQHS. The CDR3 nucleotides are TGTGCCAGCAGTTTAGTGGAGAATAGCAATCAGCCCCAGCATTCT.

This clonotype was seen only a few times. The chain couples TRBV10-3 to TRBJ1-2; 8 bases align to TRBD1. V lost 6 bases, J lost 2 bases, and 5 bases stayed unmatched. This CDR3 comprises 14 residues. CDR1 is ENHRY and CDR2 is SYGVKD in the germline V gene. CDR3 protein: CAIRTGALNYGYTF. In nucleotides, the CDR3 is TGTGCCATCAGGACAGGGGCCCTCAACTATGGCTACACCTTC.

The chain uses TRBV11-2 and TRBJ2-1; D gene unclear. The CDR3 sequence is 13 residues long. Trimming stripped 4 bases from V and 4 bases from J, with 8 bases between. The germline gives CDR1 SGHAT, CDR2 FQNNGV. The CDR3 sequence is CASSSAAYNEQFF. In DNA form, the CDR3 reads TGTGCCAGCAGCTCGGCAGCGTACAATGAGCAGTTCTTC.

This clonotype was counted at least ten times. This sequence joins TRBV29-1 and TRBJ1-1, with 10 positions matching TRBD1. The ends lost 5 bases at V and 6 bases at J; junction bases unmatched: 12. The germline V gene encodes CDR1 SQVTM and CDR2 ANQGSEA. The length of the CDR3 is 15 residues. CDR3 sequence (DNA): TGCAGCGTTTGCCGGGGACAGGGGTTGTTGGCTGAAGCTTTCTTT. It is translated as CSVCRGQGLLAEAFF. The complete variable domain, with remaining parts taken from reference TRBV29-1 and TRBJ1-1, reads SAVISQKPSRDICQRGTSLTIQCQVDSQVTMMFWYRQQPGQSLTLIATANQGSEATYESGFVIDKFPISRPNLTFSTLTVSNMSPEDSSIYLCSVCRGQGLLAEAFFGQGTRLTVV.